This entry is about one T cell receptor (beta chain). Its matching antigen is unknown. The data belong to a study of T-cell memory formation after mild COVID-19. Study information: Largely, TCR clusters stayed within a single donor. Study-level results: A balance of CD4 and CD8 characterized clones contracting day 15 to 85, whereas later expanders leaned CD4+. Pre-infection memory showed some responding clones, and this suggested that cross-reactive memory joined.

Looked up from germline, CDR1 is ENHRY and CDR2 is SYGVKD. V lost 6 bases and J 1 base, leaving 15 bases between the germline ends. The CDR3 loop spans 15 amino acids. Constant-segment primers were used for 5'RACE, and the resulting TCR alpha and TCR beta cDNA libraries carried sample barcodes and UMIs. TCRdb reprocessed the 5' RACE reads via MiXCR and lists one record per CDR3 protein. The sample carries a few hundred thousand distinct CDR3 sequences, roughly a fifth recorded once. Material for sequencing was PBMCs or a T cell subset sorted from them (not recorded which). The source is an adult woman who had mild COVID-19 (a few samples of this study predate the infection). Cell type and time point are not known. The V call is TRBV10-3, the J call TRBJ1-1, with D perhaps TRBD1 (6 bases). CDR3 amino acids: CAISATGTRNTEAFF. The CDR3 DNA reads as TGTGCCATCAGCGCTACAGGGACGCGGAACACTGAAGCTTTCTTT.